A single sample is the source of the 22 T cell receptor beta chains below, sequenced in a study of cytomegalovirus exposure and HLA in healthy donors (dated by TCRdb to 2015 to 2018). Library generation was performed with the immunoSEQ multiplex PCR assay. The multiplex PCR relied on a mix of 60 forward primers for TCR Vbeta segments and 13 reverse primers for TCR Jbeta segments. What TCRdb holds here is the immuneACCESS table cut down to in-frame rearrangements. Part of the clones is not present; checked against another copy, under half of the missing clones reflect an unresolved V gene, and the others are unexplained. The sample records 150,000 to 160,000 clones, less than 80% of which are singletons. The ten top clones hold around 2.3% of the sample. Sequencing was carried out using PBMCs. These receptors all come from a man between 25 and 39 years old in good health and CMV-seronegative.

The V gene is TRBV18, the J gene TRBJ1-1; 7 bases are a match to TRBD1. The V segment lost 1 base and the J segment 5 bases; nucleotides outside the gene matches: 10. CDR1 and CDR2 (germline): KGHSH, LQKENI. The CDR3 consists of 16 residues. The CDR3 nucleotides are TGTGCCAGCTCACCACTGCGAGGGGGCGGTGGGACTGAAGCTTTCTTT. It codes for CASSPLRGGGGTEAFF.

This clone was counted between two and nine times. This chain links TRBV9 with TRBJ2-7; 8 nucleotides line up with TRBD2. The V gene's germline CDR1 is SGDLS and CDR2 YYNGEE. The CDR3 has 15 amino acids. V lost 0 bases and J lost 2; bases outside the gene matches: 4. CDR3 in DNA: TGTGCCAGCAGCGTAGACACTAGCGGTCCCTACGAGCAGTACTTC. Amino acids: CASSVDTSGPYEQYF.

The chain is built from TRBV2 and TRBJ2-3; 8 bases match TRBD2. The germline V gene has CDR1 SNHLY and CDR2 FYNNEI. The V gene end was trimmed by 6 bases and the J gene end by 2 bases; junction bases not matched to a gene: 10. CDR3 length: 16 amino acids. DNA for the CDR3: TGTGCCAGCAGGAGAGTCGGGCGGGGGGTCACAGATACGCAGTATTTT. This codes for CASRRVGRGVTDTQYF.

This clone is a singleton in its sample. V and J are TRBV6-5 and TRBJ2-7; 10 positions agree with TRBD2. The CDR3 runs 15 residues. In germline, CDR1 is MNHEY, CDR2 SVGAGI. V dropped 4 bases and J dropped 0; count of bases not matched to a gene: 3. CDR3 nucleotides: TGTGCCAGCAGTTCCGGGACTAGCGACTCCTACGAGCAGTACTTC. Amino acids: CASSSGTSDSYEQYF.

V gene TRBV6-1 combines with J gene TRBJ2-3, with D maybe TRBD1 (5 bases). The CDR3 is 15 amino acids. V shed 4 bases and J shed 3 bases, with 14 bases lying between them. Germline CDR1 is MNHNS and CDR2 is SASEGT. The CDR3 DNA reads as TGTGCCAGCAGTGGGGCAGGGATAATGACAGATACGCAGTATTTT. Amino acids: CASSGAGIMTDTQYF.

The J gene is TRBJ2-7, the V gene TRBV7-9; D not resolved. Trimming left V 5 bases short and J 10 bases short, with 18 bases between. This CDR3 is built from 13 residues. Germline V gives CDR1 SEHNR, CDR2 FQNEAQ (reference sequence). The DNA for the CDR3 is TGTGCCAGCAGCATTGGAGATAGAGTCGAACAGTACTTC. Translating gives CASSIGDRVEQYF.

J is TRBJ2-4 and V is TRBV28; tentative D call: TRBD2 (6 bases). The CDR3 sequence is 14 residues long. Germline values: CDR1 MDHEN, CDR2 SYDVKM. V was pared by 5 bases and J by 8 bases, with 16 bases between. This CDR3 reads CASSVTKSGDIQYF. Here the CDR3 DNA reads TGTGCCAGCAGTGTCACAAAATCGGGGGACATTCAGTACTTC.

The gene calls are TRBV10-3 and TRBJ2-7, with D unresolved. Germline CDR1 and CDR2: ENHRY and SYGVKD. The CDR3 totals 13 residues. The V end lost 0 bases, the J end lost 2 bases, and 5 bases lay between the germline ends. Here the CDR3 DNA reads TGTGCCATCAGTGAGTCGGCAGCCTACGAGCAGTACTTC. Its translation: CAISESAAYEQYF.

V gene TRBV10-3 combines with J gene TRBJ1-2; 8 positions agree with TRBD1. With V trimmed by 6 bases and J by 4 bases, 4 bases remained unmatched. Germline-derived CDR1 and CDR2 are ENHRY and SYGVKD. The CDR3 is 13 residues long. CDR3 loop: CAIRDREGYGYTF. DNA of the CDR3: TGTGCCATCAGGGACAGGGAGGGCTATGGCTACACCTTC.

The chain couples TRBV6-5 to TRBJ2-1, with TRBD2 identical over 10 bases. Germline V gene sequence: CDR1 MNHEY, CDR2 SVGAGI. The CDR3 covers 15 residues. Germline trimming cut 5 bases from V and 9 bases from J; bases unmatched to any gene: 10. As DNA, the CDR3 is TGTGCCAGCAGTAACAGCGGGGGGGCCGCGTCTGAGCAGTTCTTC. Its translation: CASSNSGGAASEQFF.

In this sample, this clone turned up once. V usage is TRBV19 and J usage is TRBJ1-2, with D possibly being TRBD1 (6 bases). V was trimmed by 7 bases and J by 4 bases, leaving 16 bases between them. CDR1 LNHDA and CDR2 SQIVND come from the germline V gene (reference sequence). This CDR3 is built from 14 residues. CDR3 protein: CASIPSGVGYGYTF. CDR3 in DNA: TGTGCCAGTATCCCCTCAGGGGTAGGCTATGGCTACACCTTC.

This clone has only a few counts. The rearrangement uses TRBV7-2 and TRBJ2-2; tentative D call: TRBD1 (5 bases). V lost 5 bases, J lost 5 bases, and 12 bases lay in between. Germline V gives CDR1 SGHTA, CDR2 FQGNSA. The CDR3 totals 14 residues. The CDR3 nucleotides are TGTGCCAGCAGCCTCTCACAGGATACCGGGGAGCTGTTTTTT. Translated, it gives CASSLSQDTGELFF. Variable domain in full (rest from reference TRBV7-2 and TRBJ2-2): GAGVSQSPSNKVTEKGKDVELRCDPISGHTALYWYRQSLGQGLEFLIYFQGNSAPDKSGLPSDRFSAERTGGSVSTLTIQRTQQEDSAVYLCASSLSQDTGELFFGEGSRLTVL.

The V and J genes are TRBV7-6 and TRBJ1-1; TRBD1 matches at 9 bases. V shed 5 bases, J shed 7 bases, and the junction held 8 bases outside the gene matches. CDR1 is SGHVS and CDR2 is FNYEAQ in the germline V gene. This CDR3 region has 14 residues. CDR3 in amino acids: CASSKTGGAGEAFF. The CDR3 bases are TGTGCCAGCAGCAAAACAGGGGGCGCGGGTGAAGCTTTCTTT.

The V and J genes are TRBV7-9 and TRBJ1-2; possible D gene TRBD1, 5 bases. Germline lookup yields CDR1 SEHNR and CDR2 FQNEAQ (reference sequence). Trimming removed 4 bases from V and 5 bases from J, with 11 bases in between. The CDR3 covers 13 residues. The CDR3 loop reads CASSSGGGYGYTF. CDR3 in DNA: TGTGCCAGCAGCTCGGGGGGGGGATATGGCTACACCTTC. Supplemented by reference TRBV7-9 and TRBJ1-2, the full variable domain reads DTGVSQNPRHKITKRGQNVTFRCDPISEHNRLYWYRQTLGQGPEFLTYFQNEAQLEKSRLLSDRFSAERPKGSFSTLEIQRTEQGDSAMYLCASSSGGGYGYTFGSGTRLTVV.

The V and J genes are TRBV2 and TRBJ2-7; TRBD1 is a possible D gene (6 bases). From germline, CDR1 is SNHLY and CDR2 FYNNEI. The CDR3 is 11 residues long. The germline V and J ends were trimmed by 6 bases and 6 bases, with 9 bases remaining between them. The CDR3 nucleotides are TGTGCCAGCAGCATCAGGGGCGAGCAGTACTTC. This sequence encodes CASSIRGEQYF.

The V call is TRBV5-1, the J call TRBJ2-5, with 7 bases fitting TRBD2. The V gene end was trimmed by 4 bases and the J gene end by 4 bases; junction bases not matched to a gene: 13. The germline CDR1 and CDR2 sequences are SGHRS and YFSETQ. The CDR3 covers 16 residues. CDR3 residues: CASSPSTGGVGETQYF. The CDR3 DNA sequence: TGCGCCAGCAGCCCGTCTACGGGGGGTGTGGGAGAGACCCAGTACTTC.

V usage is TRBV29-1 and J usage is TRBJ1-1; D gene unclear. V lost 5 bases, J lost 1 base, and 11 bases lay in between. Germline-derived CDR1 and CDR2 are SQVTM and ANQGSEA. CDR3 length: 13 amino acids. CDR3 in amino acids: CSVFRGQNTEAFF. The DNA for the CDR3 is TGCAGCGTTTTTCGAGGGCAGAACACTGAAGCTTTCTTT.

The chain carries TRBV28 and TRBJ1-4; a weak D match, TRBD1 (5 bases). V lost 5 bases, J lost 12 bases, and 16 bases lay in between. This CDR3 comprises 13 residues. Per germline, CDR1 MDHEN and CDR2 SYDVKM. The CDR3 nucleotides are TGTGCCAGCAGTCTAGGGCCCCCGGGGGAACTGTTTTTT. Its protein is CASSLGPPGELFF. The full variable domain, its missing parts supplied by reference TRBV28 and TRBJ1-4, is DVKVTQSSRYLVKRTGEKVFLECVQDMDHENMFWYRQDPGLGLRLIYFSYDVKMKEKGDIPEGYSVSREKKERFSLILESASTNQTSMYLCASSLGPPGELFFGSGTQLSVL.

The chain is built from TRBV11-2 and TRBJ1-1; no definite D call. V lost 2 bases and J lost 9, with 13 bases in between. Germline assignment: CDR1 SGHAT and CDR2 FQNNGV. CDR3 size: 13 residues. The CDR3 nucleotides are TGTGCCAGCAGCTTACTATTCCGGGGAAAAGCTTTCTTT. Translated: CASSLLFRGKAFF.

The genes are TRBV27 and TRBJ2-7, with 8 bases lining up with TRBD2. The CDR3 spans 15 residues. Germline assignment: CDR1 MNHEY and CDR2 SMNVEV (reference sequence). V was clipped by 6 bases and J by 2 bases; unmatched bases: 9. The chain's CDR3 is CASSPVRGGAYEQYF. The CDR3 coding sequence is TGTGCCAGCAGCCCCGTCCGGGGGGGGGCCTACGAGCAGTACTTC.

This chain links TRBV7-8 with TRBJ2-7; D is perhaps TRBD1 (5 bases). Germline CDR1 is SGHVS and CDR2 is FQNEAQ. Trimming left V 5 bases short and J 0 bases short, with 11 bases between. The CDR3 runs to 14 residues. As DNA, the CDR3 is TGTGCCAGCAGCCCCAGGGTTGGCTCCTACGAGCAGTACTTC. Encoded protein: CASSPRVGSYEQYF. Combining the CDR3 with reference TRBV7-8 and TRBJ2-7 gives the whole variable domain GAGVSQSPRYKVAKRGQDVALRCDPISGHVSLFWYQQALGQGPEFLTYFQNEAQLDKSGLPSDRFFAERPEGSVSTLKIQRTQQEDSAVYLCASSPRVGSYEQYFGPGTRLTVT.

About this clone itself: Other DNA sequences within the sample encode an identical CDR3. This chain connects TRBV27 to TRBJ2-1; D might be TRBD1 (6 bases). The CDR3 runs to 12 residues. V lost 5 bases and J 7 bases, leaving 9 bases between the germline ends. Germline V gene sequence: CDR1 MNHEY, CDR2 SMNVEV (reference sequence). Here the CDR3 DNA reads TGTGCCAGCAGTCTTACAGGGAATGAGCAGTTCTTC. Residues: CASSLTGNEQFF.